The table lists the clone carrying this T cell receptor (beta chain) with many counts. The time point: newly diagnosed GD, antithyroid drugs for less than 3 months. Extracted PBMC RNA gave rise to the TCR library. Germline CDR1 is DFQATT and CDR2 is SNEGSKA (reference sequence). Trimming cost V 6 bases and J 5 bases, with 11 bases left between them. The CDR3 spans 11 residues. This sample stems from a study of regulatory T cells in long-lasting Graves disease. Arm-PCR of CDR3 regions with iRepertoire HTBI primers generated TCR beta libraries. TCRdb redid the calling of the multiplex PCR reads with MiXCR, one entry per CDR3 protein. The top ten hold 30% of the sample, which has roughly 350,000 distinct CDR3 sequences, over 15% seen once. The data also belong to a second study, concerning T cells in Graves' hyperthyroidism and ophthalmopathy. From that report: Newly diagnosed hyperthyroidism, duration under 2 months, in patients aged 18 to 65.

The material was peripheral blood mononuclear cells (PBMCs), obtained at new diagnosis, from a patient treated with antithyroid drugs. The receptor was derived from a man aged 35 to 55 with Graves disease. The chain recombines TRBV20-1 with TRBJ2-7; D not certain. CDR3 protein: CSAPLPHEQYF. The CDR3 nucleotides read TGCAGTGCCCCCCTGCCCCACGAGCAGTACTTC.